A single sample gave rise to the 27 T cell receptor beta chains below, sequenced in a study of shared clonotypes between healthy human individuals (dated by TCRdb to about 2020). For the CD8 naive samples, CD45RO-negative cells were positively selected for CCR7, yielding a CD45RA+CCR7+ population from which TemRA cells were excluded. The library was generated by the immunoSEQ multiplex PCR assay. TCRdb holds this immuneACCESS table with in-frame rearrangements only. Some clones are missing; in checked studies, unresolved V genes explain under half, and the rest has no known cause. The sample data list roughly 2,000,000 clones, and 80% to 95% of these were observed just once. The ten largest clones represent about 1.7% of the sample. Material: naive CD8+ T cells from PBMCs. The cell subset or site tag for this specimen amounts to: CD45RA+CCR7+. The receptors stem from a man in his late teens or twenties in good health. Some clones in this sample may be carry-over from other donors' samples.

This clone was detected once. CDR3 residues: CSVLAQGSEKLFF. The CDR3 region has the DNA TGCAGCGTCCTGGCGCAGGGCAGTGAAAAACTGTTTTTT. The rearrangement uses TRBV29-1 and TRBJ1-4; tentatively, D is TRBD1 (5 bases). The CDR3 has 13 residues. Germline V gene sequence: CDR1 SQVTM, CDR2 ANQGSEA. V was shortened by 6 bases and J by 7 bases, with 15 bases between the two germline ends.

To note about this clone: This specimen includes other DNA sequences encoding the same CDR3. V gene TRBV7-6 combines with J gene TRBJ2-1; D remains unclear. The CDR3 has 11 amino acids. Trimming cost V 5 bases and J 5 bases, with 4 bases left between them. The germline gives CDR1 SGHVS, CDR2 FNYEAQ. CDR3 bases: TGTGCCAGCAGCGTCAACAATGAGCAGTTCTTC. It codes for CASSVNNEQFF.

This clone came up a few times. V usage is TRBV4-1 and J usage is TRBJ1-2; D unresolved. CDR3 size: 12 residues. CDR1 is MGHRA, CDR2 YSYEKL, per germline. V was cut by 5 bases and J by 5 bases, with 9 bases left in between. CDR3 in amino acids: CASSADSYGYTF. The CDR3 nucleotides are TGCGCCAGCAGCGCAGATTCATATGGCTACACCTTC.

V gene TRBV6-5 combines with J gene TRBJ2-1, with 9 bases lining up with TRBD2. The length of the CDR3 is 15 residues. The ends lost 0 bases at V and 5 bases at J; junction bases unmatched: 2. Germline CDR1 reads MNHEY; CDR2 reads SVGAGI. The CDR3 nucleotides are TGTGCCAGCAGTTACTCGCGGGAGGGTAACAATGAGCAGTTCTTC. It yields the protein CASSYSREGNNEQFF.

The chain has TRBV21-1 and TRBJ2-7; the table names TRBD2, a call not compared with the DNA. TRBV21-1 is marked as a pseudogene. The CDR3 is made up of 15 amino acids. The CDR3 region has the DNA TGTGCCAGCATAGGGTCTAGCGGGATGGCCTACGAGCAGTACTTC. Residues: CASIGSSGMAYEQYF.

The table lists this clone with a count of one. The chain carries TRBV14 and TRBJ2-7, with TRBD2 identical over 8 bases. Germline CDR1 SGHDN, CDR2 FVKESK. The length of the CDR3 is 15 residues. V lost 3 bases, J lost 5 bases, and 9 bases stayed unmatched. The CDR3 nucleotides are TGTGCCAGCAGCCACACTTTGCGGGGGGCCAACGAGCAGTACTTC. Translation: CASSHTLRGANEQYF. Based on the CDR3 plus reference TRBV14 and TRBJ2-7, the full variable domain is EAGVTQFPSHSVIEKGQTVTLRCDPISGHDNLYWYRRVMGKEIKFLLHFVKESKQDESGMPNNRFLAERTGGTYSTLKVQPAELEDSGVYFCASSHTLRGANEQYFGPGTRLTVT.

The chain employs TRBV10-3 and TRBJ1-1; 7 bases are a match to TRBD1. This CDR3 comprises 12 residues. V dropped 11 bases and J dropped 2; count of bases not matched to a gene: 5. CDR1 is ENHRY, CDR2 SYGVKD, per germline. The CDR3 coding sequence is TGTGCCGCCCGGGACAGAAACACTGAAGCTTTCTTT. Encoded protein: CAARDRNTEAFF.

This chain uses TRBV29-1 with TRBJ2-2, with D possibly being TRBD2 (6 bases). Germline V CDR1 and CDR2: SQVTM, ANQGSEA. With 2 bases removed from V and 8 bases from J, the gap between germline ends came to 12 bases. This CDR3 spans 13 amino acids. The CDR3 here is CSVELGGPGELFF. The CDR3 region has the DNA TGCAGCGTTGAATTAGGAGGGCCGGGGGAGCTGTTTTTT.

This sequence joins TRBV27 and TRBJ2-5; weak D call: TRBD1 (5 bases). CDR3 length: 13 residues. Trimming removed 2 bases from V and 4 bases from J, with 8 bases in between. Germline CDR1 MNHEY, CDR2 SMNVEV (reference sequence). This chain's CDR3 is CASSLLGPETQYF. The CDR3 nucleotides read TGTGCCAGCAGTTTACTGGGGCCAGAGACCCAGTACTTC.

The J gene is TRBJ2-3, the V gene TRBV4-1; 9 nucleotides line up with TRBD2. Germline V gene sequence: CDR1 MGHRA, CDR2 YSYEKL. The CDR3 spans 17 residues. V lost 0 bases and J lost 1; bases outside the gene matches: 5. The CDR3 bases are TGCGCCAGCAGCCAAGATGGGGGACTAGCCCGCACAGATACGCAGTATTTT. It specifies CASSQDGGLARTDTQYF.

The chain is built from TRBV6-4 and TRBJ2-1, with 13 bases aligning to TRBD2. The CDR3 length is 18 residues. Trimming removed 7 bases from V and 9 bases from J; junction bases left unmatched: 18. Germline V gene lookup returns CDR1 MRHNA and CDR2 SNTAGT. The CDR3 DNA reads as TGTGCCAGCACCAAACCAGGGGCGAAACGGACTAGCGGGGGTGAGCAGTTCTTC. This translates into CASTKPGAKRTSGGEQFF.

In DNA form, the CDR3 reads TGTGCCAGCAGTTTCGCCCTAGCGGGAGGGGTAAGCTACGAGCAGTACTTC. It specifies CASSFALAGGVSYEQYF. The chain employs TRBV27 and TRBJ2-7, with 12 bases aligning to TRBD2. V lost 3 bases, J lost 3 bases, and 9 bases stayed unmatched. The CDR3 is made up of 17 amino acids. CDR1 is MNHEY, CDR2 SMNVEV, per germline (reference sequence).

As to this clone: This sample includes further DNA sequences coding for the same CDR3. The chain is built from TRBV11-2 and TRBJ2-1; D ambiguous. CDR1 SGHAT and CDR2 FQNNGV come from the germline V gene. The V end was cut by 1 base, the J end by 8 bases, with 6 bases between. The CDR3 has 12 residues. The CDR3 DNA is TGTGCCAGCAGCTTAGTTAGGGATGAGCAGTTCTTC. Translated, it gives CASSLVRDEQFF.

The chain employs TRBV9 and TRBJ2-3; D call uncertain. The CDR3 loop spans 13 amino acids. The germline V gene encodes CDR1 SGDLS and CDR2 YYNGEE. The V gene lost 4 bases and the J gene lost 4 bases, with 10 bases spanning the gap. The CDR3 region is CASSPPLPDTQYF. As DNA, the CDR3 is TGTGCCAGCAGCCCCCCCTTGCCAGATACGCAGTATTTT.

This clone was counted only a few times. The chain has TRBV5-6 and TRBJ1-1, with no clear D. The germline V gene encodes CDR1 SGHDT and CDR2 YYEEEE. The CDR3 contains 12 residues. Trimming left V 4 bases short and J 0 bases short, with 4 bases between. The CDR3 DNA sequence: TGTGCCAGCAGCCCCATGAACACTGAAGCTTTCTTT. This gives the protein CASSPMNTEAFF.

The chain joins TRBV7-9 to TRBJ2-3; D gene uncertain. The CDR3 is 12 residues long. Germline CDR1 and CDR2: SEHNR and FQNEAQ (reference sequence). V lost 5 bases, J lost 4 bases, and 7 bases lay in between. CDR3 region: CASSNTPDTQYF. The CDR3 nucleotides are TGTGCCAGCAGCAATACTCCAGATACGCAGTATTTT.

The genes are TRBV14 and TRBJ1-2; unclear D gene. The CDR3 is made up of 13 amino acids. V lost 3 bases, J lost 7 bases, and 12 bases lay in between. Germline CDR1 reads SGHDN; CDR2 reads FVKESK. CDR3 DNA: TGTGCCAGCAGCCATCGCCAGTTTGGTGGCTACACCTTC. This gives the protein CASSHRQFGGYTF.

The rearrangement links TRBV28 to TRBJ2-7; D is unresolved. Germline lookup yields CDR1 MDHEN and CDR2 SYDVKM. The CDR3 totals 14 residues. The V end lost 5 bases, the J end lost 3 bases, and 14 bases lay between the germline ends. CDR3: CASSPRLHNYEQYF. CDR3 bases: TGTGCCAGCAGTCCCCGACTCCATAACTACGAGCAGTACTTC.

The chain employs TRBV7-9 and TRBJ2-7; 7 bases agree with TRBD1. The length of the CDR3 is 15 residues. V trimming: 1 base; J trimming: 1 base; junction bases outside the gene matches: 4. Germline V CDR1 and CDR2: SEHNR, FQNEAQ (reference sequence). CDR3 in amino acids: CASSLVTGLSYEQYF. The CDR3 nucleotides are TGTGCCAGCAGCTTAGTGACAGGGTTATCCTACGAGCAGTACTTC.

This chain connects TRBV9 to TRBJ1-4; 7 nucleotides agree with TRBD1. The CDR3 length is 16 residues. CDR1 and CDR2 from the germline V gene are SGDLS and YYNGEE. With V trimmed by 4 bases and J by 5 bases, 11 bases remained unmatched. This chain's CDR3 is CASSTSNRGHNEKLFF. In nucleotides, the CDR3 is TGTGCCAGCAGCACAAGTAACAGGGGACACAATGAAAAACTGTTTTTT.

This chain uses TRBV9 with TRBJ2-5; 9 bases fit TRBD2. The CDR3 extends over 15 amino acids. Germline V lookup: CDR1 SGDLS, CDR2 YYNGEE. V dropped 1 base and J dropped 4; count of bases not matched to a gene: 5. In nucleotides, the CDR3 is TGTGCCAGCAGCGTAATAGCGGGAGTCCGAGAGACCCAGTACTTC. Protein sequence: CASSVIAGVRETQYF. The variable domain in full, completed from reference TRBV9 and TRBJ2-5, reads DSGVTQTPKHLITATGQRVTLRCSPRSGDLSVYWYQQSLDQGLQFLIQYYNGEERAKGNILERFSAQQFPDLHSELNLSSLELGDSALYFCASSVIAGVRETQYFGPGTRLLVL.

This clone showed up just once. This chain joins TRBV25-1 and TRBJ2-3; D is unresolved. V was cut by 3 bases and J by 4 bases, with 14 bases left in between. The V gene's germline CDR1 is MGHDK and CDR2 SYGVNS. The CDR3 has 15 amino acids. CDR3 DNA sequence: TGTGCCAGCAGTGAGGATGGGGTCGCCGCAGATACGCAGTATTTT. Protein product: CASSEDGVAADTQYF.

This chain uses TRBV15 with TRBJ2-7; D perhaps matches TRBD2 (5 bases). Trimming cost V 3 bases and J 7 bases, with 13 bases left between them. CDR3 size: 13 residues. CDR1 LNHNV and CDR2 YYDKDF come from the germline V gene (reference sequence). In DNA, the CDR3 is TGTGCCACCAGCAGGACGAGATCGGGGGAGCAGTACTTC. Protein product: CATSRTRSGEQYF.

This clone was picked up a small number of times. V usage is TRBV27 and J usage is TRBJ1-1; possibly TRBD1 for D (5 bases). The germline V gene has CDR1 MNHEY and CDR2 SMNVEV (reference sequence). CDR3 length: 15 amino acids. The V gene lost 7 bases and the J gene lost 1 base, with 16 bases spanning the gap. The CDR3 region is CASTGGGDWNTEAFF. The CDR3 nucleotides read TGTGCCAGCACCGGAGGAGGGGATTGGAACACTGAAGCTTTCTTT.

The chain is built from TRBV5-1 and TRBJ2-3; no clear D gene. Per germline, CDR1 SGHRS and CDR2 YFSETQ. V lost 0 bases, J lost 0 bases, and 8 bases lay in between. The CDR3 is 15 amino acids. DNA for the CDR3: TGCGCCAGCAGCTTGGACCTAATGAGCACAGATACGCAGTATTTT. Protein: CASSLDLMSTDTQYF.

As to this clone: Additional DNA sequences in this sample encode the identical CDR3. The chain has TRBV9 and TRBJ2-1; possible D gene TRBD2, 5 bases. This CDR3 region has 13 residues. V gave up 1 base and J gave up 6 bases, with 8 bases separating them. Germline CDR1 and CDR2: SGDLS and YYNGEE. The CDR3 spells CASSVSGVNEQFF. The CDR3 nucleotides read TGTGCCAGCAGCGTATCCGGGGTCAATGAGCAGTTCTTC. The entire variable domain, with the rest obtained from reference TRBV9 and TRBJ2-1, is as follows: DSGVTQTPKHLITATGQRVTLRCSPRSGDLSVYWYQQSLDQGLQFLIQYYNGEERAKGNILERFSAQQFPDLHSELNLSSLELGDSALYFCASSVSGVNEQFFGPGTRLTVL.

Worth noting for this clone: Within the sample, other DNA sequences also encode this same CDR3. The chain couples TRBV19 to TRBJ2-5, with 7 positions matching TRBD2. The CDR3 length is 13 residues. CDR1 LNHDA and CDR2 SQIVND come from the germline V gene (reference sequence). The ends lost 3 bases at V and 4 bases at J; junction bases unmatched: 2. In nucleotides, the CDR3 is TGTGCCAGTAGTATGGGGGGGGGAGAGACCCAGTACTTC. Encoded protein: CASSMGGGETQYF.